This T cell receptor (beta chain) was recovered during a study of blood T cell repertoires in COVID-19. Sequencing was performed with immunoSEQ multiplex PCR; in TCRdb, only in-frame clones are kept and a portion is missing. The data contain about 220,000 clones, about 80% of them singletons. This CDR3 is 13 amino acids long. Trimming cost V 5 bases and J 6 bases; bases outside gene matches: 3. The chain uses TRBV12-3 or TRBV12-4 and TRBJ2-1; 8 nucleotides align to TRBD2. The sequence was obtained from a woman aged 25 to 39 who had recovered from COVID-19. The sample consisted of peripheral blood. CDR3 loop: CASSVLAANEQFF. In nucleotides, the CDR3 is TGTGCCAGCAGTGTACTAGCGGCCAATGAGCAGTTCTTC.